The source of this T cell receptor (beta chain) is a study of T cell changes during pregnancy in multiple sclerosis. Profiled with immunoSEQ multiplex PCR; TCRdb holds only in-frame clones, not every one. The sample records around 56,000 clones, roughly 94% being singletons. V dropped 5 bases and J dropped 4; count of bases not matched to a gene: 4. CDR1 is MNHEY and CDR2 is SMNVEV in the germline V gene (reference sequence). This CDR3 contains 14 residues. The TCR originated in a female donor with multiple sclerosis, enrolled in a pregnancy study. This chain uses TRBV27 with TRBJ2-1; 8 nucleotides align to TRBD2. The starting material was CD8+ T cells from peripheral blood mononuclear cells, obtained after pregnancy. This CDR3 is CASSPGTSYNEQFF. DNA for the CDR3: TGTGCCAGCAGTCCCGGGACTAGTTACAATGAGCAGTTCTTC.